These 9 T cell receptor beta chains were all obtained from the same sample, sequenced in a study of vaccination and CD4 T cells after COVID-19. Treatment noted: roughly 11-day PBMC culture with coronavirus spike peptide pools or control peptides (ViraFEST assay). With the Oncomine TCR Beta short-read assay, DNA from cultured CD4+ T cells was sequenced. TCRdb processed the PCR reads anew with MiXCR; each CDR3 protein has one entry. The data hold roughly 20,000 distinct CDR3 sequences, with around two fifths observed a single time. No antigens are known for them. The sequences come from CD4+ T cells from blood, cultured in vitro, collected after SARS-CoV-2 vaccination. These receptors originate from a human donor who had recovered from COVID-19.

This rearrangement joins TRBV7-7 to TRBJ2-7; D unresolved. V dropped 1 base and J dropped 0 bases, with 7 bases sitting between them. Germline CDR1 reads SSHAT; CDR2 reads FNYEAQ (reference sequence). The CDR3 contains 14 residues. CDR3 nucleotide sequence: TGTGCCAGCAGCTTAGAAGCGAACTCCTACGAGCAGTACTTC. Translation gives CASSLEANSYEQYF.

J is TRBJ2-5 and V is TRBV12-3 or TRBV12-4, with 11 bases fitting TRBD2. This CDR3 is built from 15 residues. V trimming: 5 bases; J trimming: 2 bases; junction bases outside the gene matches: 4. CDR3 amino acids: CASSTSGGNQETQYF. The CDR3 region has the DNA TGTGCCAGCAGTACTAGCGGGGGCAATCAAGAGACCCAGTACTTC.

The chain links TRBV19 to TRBJ2-1; TRBD2 aligns across 10 bases. Germline V lookup: CDR1 LNHDA, CDR2 SQIVND (reference sequence). This CDR3 has 14 amino acids. V was clipped by 7 bases and J by 8 bases; unmatched bases: 8. CDR3: CASTPSSGSDEQFF. As DNA, the CDR3 is TGTGCCAGTACCCCGTCTAGCGGGAGCGATGAGCAGTTCTTC.

This rearrangement joins TRBV6-1 to TRBJ1-1; no reliable D call. The CDR3 extends over 11 amino acids. The germline V gene has CDR1 MNHNS and CDR2 SASEGT. V lost 10 bases to trimming and J lost 6 bases, with 12 bases between them. The CDR3: CATSYRAEAFF. The CDR3 DNA reads TGTGCCACCTCGTATAGGGCTGAAGCTTTCTTT.

There are a few counts of this clonotype. This chain joins TRBV6-1 and TRBJ1-1, with 8 bases identical to TRBD1. The CDR3 totals 12 residues. Per the germline V gene, CDR1 is MNHNS and CDR2 is SASEGT. The V and J ends lost 6 bases and 4 bases, in that order; junction bases with no gene match: 1. CDR3 nucleotide sequence: TGTGCCAGCAGGGACAGGGCCACTGAAGCTTTCTTT. Its translation: CASRDRATEAFF.

V is TRBV6-5 and J is TRBJ1-1; 9 positions match TRBD1. Trimming removed 2 bases from V and 2 bases from J; junction bases left unmatched: 6. Per the germline V gene, CDR1 is MNHEY and CDR2 is SVGAGI. This CDR3 is 16 amino acids long. The CDR3 reads CASSYGTGRRNTEAFF. The CDR3 DNA follows: TGTGCCAGCAGTTACGGGACAGGGAGAAGAAACACTGAAGCTTTCTTT.

J is TRBJ1-5 and V is TRBV6-5; the D gene is possibly TRBD1 (6 bases). Germline CDR1 reads MNHEY; CDR2 reads SVGAGI. Trimming took 0 bases from V and 5 from J, leaving 8 bases between them. This CDR3 is built from 14 residues. The CDR3 loop is CASSYSDRYQPQHF. CDR3 sequence (DNA): TGTGCCAGCAGTTACTCGGACAGATATCAGCCCCAGCATTTT.

The table lists this clonotype with a count of one. The V and J genes are TRBV6-5 and TRBJ2-7, with D tentatively TRBD1 (6 bases). Between the trimmed V and J ends, which lost 1 base and 4 bases, there was a span of 17 bases. The CDR3 is 16 residues long. Germline V CDR1 and CDR2: MNHEY, SVGAGI. This CDR3 is CASSYLKDRTFYEQYF. The CDR3 coding sequence is TGTGCCAGCAGTTACTTGAAGGACAGAACTTTTTACGAGCAGTACTTC.

This chain connects TRBV7-7 to TRBJ2-2, with D possibly being TRBD1 (6 bases). The CDR3 sequence is 16 residues long. The germline gives CDR1 SSHAT, CDR2 FNYEAQ (reference sequence). V lost 4 bases to trimming and J lost 5 bases, with 17 bases between them. The CDR3 nucleotides are TGTGCCAGCAGCTCGATCTCGGCAGGGGAGACCGGGGAGCTGTTTTTT. Its translation is CASSSISAGETGELFF.